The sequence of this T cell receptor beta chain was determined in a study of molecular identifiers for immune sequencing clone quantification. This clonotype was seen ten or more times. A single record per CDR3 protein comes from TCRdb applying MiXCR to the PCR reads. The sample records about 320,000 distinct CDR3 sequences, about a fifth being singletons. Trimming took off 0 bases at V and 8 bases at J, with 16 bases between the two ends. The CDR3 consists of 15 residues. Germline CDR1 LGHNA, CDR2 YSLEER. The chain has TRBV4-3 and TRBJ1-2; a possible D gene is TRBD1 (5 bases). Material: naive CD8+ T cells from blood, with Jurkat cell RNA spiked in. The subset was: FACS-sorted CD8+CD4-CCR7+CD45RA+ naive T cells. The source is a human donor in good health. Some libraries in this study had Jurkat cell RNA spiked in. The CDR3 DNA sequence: TGCGCCAGCAGCCAAGATCGGGGAACGGGGGACGGCTACACCTTC. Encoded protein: CASSQDRGTGDGYTF.